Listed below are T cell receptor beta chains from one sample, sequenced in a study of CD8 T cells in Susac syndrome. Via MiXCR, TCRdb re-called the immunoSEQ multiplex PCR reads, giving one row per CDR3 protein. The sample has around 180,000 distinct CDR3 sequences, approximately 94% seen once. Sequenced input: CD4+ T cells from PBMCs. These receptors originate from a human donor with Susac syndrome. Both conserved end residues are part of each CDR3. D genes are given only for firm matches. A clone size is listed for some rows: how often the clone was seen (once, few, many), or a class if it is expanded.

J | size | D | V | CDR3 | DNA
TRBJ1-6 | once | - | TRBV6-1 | CASRIGPSLDSPLHF | TGTGCCAGCAGGATCGGCCCTTCTTTGGATTCACCCCTCCACTTT
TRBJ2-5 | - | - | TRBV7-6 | CASSQKETQYF | TGTGCCAGCAGCCAGAAAGAGACCCAGTACTTC
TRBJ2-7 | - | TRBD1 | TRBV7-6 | CASSSETGSSYEQYF | TGTGCCAGCAGCTCAGAGACAGGGAGCTCCTACGAGCAGTACTTC
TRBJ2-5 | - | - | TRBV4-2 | CASSQAVSRGGETQYF | TGTGCCAGCAGCCAAGCAGTGAGCAGGGGGGGAGAGACCCAGTACTTC
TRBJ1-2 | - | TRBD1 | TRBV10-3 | CAIGQDYGYTF | TGTGCCATCGGACAGGACTATGGCTACACCTTC
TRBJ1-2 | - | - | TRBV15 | CATSRAPGQDNYGYTF | TGTGCCACCAGCAGAGCCCCGGGACAAGATAACTATGGCTACACCTTC
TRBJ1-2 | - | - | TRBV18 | CASSQGANYGYTF | TGTGCCAGCTCACAGGGAGCTAACTATGGCTACACCTTC
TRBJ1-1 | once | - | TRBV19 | CASSIYYNTEAFF | TGTGCCAGTAGTATATACTACAACACTGAAGCTTTCTTT
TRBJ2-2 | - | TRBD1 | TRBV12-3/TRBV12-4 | CASNRGLGGELFF | TGTGCCAGTAACAGGGGGCTTGGCGGGGAGCTGTTTTTT
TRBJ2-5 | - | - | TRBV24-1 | CATSDSTSHLETQYF | TGTGCCACCAGTGATTCGACCTCACATTTGGAGACCCAGTACTTC
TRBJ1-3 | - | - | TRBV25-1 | CASSDSAGDNSGNTIYF | TGTGCCAGCAGTGATTCGGCAGGGGATAACTCTGGAAACACCATATATTTT
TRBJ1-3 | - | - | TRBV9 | CASSVLSQGNTIYF | TGTGCCAGCAGCGTACTGTCTCAAGGAAACACCATATATTTT
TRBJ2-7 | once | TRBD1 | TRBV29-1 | CSGGQGYEQYF | TGCAGCGGGGGACAGGGCTACGAGCAGTACTTC
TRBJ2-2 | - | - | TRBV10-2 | CASSSSGVNTGELFF | TGCGCCAGCAGCAGTTCAGGGGTGAACACCGGGGAGCTGTTTTTT
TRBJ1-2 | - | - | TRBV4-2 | CASSQGNREDGYTF | TGTGCCAGCAGCCAAGGAAACAGGGAGGATGGCTACACCTTC
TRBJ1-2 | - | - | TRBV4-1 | CASSQDSLYTF | TGCGCCAGCAGCCAAGATTCCCTCTACACCTTC
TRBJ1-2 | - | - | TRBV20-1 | CSAREPDLGYTF | TGCAGTGCTAGAGAGCCGGACTTGGGCTACACCTTC
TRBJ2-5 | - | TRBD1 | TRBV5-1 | CASSLSGGRETQYF | TGCGCCAGCAGCTTGTCAGGGGGCAGAGAGACCCAGTACTTC
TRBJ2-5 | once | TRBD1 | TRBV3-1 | CASSQGGTGRSQYF | TGTGCCAGCAGCCAAGGTGGGACAGGGAGGTCCCAGTACTTC
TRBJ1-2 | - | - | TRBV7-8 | CASSLALSGLGYTF | TGTGCCAGCAGCTTAGCTCTTTCCGGGTTGGGCTACACCTTC
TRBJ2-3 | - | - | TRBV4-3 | CASSQVGLASTDTQYF | TGCGCCAGCAGCCAAGTAGGGCTAGCGAGCACAGATACGCAGTATTTT
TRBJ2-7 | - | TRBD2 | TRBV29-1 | CSVQLASYEQYF | TGCAGCGTTCAACTAGCGTCCTACGAGCAGTACTTC
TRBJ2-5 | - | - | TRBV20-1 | CSASQGRETQYF | TGCAGTGCTAGTCAGGGACGCGAGACCCAGTACTTC
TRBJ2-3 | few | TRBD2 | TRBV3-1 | CASSQRGGTDTQYF | TGTGCCAGCAGCCAGCGGGGGGGCACAGATACGCAGTATTTT
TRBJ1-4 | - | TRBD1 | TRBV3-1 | CASSLGQPSTNEKLFF | TGTGCCAGCAGCCTGGGACAGCCCTCAACTAATGAAAAACTGTTTTTT
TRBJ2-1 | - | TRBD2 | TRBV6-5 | CASRTSGGLNNEQFF | TGTGCCAGCCGGACTAGCGGGGGGCTCAACAATGAGCAGTTCTTC
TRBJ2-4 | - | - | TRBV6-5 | CASRRGGAKNIQYF | TGTGCCAGCAGAAGAGGGGGGGCCAAAAACATTCAGTACTTC
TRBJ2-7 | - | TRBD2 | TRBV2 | CASSLLAGPYEQYF | TGTGCCAGCAGTCTACTAGCGGGACCCTACGAGCAGTACTTC
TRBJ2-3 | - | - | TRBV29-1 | CSVEEWTSTDTQYF | TGCAGCGTTGAAGAATGGACTAGCACAGATACGCAGTATTTT
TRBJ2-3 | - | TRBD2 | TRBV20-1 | CSASGRGGSRGDTQYF | TGCAGTGCTAGTGGCCGGGGGGGATCCAGGGGAGATACGCAGTATTTT
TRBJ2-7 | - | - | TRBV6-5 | CASTPPGGPYEQYF | TGTGCCAGCACCCCACCGGGGGGCCCCTACGAGCAGTACTTC
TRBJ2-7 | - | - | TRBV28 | CASSLTPTGREQYF | TGTGCCAGCAGTTTAACGCCCACAGGGCGGGAGCAGTACTTC
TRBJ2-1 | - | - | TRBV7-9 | CASSFSRDGFLFF | TGTGCCAGCAGCTTCTCGCGGGACGGATTTTTGTTCTTC
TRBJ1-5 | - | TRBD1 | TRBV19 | CASSMGQGLGQPQHF | TGTGCCAGTAGTATGGGACAGGGTCTGGGTCAGCCCCAGCATTTT
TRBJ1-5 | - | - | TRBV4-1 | CASSQDRGTGPNQPQHF | TGCGCCAGCAGCCAAGATCGGGGGACGGGCCCCAATCAGCCCCAGCATTTT
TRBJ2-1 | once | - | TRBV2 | CASTVEGLNNEQFF | TGTGCCAGTACAGTGGAAGGACTTAACAATGAGCAGTTCTTC
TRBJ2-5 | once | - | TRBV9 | CASSTSGRETQYF | TGTGCCAGCAGCACTTCGGGGCGGGAGACCCAGTACTTC
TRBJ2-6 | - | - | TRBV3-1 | CASRRDSGANVLTF | TGTGCCAGCAGACGCGACTCTGGGGCCAACGTCCTGACTTTC
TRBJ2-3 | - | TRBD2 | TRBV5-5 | CASSFGGLDGTQYF | TGTGCCAGCAGCTTCGGGGGACTAGACGGTACGCAGTATTTT
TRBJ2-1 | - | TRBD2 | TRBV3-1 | CASSQRLAGGFYEQFF | TGTGCCAGCAGCCAACGACTGGCGGGGGGGTTCTATGAGCAGTTCTTC
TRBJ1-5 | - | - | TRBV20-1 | CSATGTTYSNQPQHF | TGCAGTGCTACCGGGACGACCTATAGCAATCAGCCCCAGCATTTT
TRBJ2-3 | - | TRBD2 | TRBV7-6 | CASSLSAGGLPAQYF | TGTGCCAGCAGCTTATCGGCGGGGGGGCTTCCCGCGCAGTATTTT